These 10 T cell receptor beta chains came from one sample sequenced in a study of cytomegalovirus exposure and HLA in healthy donors. Profiled with immunoSEQ multiplex PCR; TCRdb holds only in-frame clones, not every one. The profile shows approximately 49,000 clones, about 90% of them singletons. The sequenced material came from PBMCs. The receptor set was obtained from a man younger than 30 in good health and CMV-seronegative.

This rearrangement joins TRBV4-1 to TRBJ2-7; D possibly corresponds to TRBD2 (5 bases). Trimming cost V 1 base and J 3 bases, with 13 bases left between them. Germline CDR1 and CDR2: MGHRA and YSYEKL. This CDR3 is built from 15 residues. The CDR3 loop reads CASSQADSVVYEQYF. As DNA, the CDR3 is TGCGCCAGCAGCCAAGCTGATAGCGTGGTCTACGAGCAGTACTTC.

V and J are TRBV18 and TRBJ2-1; 10 nucleotides match TRBD1. CDR1 is KGHSH and CDR2 is LQKENI in the germline V gene. Losses at the gene ends were 2 bases for V and 9 bases for J; bases not matched to a gene: 7. CDR3 length: 15 amino acids. The CDR3 DNA sequence: TGTGCCAGCTCACCAGGGACAGGGGCGGAGGGTGAGCAGTTCTTC. Translated, it gives CASSPGTGAEGEQFF.

The chain employs TRBV27 and TRBJ1-1; a possible D gene is TRBD1 (5 bases). CDR3 length: 15 amino acids. Trimming removed 0 bases at V and 1 base at J, with 9 bases between. Looked up from germline, CDR1 is MNHEY and CDR2 is SMNVEV (reference sequence). The chain's CDR3 is CASSLSPTGNTEAFF. CDR3 sequence (DNA): TGTGCCAGCAGTTTATCGCCAACAGGGAACACTGAAGCTTTCTTT.

V usage is TRBV7-9 and J usage is TRBJ2-3; 15 nucleotides match TRBD2. Per germline, CDR1 SEHNR and CDR2 FQNEAQ (reference sequence). V was clipped by 4 bases and J by 4 bases; unmatched bases: 3. This CDR3 is built from 16 residues. The CDR3 sequence is CASSSGLAGGADTQYF. The DNA of the CDR3 is TGTGCCAGCAGCTCCGGACTAGCGGGAGGGGCAGATACGCAGTATTTT.

The rearrangement uses TRBV7-9 and TRBJ2-3, with 10 positions matching TRBD2. The junction had 7 bases not matched to a gene; V was cut back by 4 bases and J by 6 bases. The CDR3 is 15 residues long. The germline gives CDR1 SEHNR, CDR2 FQNEAQ (reference sequence). CDR3 sequence: CASSSEREGLDTQYF. CDR3 sequence (DNA): TGTGCCAGCAGCTCCGAGCGGGAGGGCCTGGATACGCAGTATTTT.

The rearrangement uses TRBV5-4 and TRBJ2-3; 12 bases map to TRBD1. The germline gives CDR1 SGHNT, CDR2 YYREEE (reference sequence). CDR3 length: 16 residues. Germline trimming cut 4 bases from V and 4 bases from J; bases unmatched to any gene: 7. CDR3 region: CASSAPGQGASDTQYF. The CDR3 DNA reads TGTGCCAGCAGCGCACCGGGACAGGGGGCCTCAGATACGCAGTATTTT.

The chain is built from TRBV2 and TRBJ2-2; D remains unclear. Trimming removed 6 bases from V and 2 bases from J, with 16 bases in between. The CDR3 consists of 16 residues. The germline CDR1 and CDR2 sequences are SNHLY and FYNNEI. CDR3 region: CASSSPTTSNTGELFF. CDR3 nucleotides: TGTGCCAGCAGCTCCCCAACTACTTCTAACACCGGGGAGCTGTTTTTT.

The V gene is TRBV5-1, the J gene TRBJ1-1, with D possibly TRBD1 on 5 matching bases. Between the trimmed V and J ends, which lost 0 bases and 1 base, there was a span of 10 bases. In germline, CDR1 is SGHRS, CDR2 YFSETQ. There are 15 residues in the CDR3. The CDR3 region has the DNA TGCGCCAGCAGCTTGGATGGGGGGAGGAACACTGAAGCTTTCTTT. Translating it yields CASSLDGGRNTEAFF.

The chain is built from TRBV7-8 and TRBJ1-3; D ambiguous. The V end lost 1 base, the J end lost 0 bases, and 13 bases lay between the germline ends. CDR3 length: 17 residues. Germline V gene lookup returns CDR1 SGHVS and CDR2 FQNEAQ. CDR3 bases: TGTGCCAGCAGCTTAGACTTTTACAGTTACTCTGGAAACACCATATATTTT. It specifies CASSLDFYSYSGNTIYF.

CDR3 in DNA: TGCGCCAGCAGCCCCAGGACAGGGGTCTCCTACGAGCAGTACTTC. Residues: CASSPRTGVSYEQYF. This chain uses TRBV4-3 with TRBJ2-7; 9 nucleotides align to TRBD1. The germline V gene encodes CDR1 LGHNA and CDR2 YSLEER. V shed 4 bases, J shed 0 bases, and the junction held 4 bases outside the gene matches. This CDR3 has 15 amino acids.